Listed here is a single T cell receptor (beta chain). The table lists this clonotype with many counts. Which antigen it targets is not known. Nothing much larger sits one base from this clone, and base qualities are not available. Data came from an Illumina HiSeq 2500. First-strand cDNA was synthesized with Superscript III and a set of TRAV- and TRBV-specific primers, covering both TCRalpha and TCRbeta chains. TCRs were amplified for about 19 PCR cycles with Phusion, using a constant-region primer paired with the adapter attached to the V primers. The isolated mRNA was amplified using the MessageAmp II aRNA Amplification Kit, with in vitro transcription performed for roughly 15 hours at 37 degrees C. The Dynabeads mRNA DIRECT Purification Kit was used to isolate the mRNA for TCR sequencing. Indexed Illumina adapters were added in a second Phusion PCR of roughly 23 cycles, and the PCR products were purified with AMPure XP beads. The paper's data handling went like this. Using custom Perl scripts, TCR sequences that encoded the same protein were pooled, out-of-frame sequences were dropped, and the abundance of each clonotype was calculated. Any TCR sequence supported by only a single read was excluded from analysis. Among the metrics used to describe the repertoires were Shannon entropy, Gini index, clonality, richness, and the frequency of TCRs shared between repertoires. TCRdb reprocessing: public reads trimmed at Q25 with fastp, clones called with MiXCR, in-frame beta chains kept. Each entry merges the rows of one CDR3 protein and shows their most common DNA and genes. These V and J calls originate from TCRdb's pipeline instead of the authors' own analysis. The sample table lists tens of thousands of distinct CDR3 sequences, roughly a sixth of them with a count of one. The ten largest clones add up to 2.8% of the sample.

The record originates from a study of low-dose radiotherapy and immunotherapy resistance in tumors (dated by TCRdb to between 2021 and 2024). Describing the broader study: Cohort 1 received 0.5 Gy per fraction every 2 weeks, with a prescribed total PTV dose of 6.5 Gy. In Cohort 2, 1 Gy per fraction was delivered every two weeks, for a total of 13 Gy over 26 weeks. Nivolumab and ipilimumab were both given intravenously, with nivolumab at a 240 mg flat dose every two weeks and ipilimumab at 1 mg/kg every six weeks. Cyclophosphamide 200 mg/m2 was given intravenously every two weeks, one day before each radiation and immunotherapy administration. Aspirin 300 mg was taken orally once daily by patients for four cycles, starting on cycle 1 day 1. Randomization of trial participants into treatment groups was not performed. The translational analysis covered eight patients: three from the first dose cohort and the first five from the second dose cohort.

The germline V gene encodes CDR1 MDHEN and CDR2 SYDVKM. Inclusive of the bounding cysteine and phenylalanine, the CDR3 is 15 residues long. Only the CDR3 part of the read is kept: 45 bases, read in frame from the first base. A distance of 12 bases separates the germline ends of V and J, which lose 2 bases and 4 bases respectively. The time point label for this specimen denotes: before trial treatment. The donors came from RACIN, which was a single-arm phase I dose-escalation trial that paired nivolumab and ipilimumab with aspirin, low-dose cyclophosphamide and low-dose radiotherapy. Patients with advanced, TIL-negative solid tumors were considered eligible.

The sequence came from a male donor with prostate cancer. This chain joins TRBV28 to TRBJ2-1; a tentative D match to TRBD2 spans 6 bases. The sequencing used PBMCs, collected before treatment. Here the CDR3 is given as CASSLVGLLYNEQFF. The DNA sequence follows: TGTGCCAGCAGTTTAGTCGGACTACTATACAATGAGCAGTTCTTC.